The 13 T cell receptor beta chains in this list originate from one sample, sequenced in a study of T cell repertoires in cytomegalovirus infection (dated by TCRdb to the late 2010s). Sequencing used an Illumina HiSeq 1500. TCRdb itself trimmed the public reads at Q25 with fastp, ran MiXCR and retained productive beta chains. Entries are consolidated by CDR3 protein sequence, retaining the most common genes and DNA. The sample table shows approximately 300,000 distinct CDR3 sequences, and around 25% are seen once. The ten most abundant clones make up 13% of the sample. No antigen has been identified for these receptors. What the treatment or condition label conveys for this sample: in vitro stimulation with specific CMV peptide epitopes to enrich CMV-specific T cells. The sample was cultured PBMCs, taken from culture after CMV antigen stimulation. All receptors come from a human donor in good health (CMV status not recorded). Some clones in this sample may be carry-over from other donors' samples.

The chain employs TRBV14 and TRBJ2-5; 8 bases align to TRBD1. This CDR3 contains 17 residues. Germline CDR1 SGHDN, CDR2 FVKESK. The J segment lost 7 bases and the V segment lost 4 bases, leaving 17 bases of the junction unmatched. The CDR3 sequence is CASSRVPGLGQGATQYF. The CDR3 region has the DNA TGTGCCAGCAGCCGCGTCCCGGGACTGGGGCAGGGGGCGACCCAGTACTTC.

This sequence joins TRBV11-3 and TRBJ2-3; 9 nucleotides line up with TRBD2. CDR1 SGHNT and CDR2 YENEEA come from the germline V gene. V trimming: 2 bases; J trimming: 4 bases; junction bases outside the gene matches: 7. The CDR3 totals 16 residues. The CDR3 protein is CASSLSQAGGADTQYF. The CDR3 DNA reads TGTGCCAGCAGCTTATCCCAAGCGGGAGGCGCAGATACGCAGTATTTT. The variable domain in full, with the rest retrieved from reference TRBV11-3 and TRBJ2-3, is EAGVVQSPRYKIIEKKQPVAFWCNPISGHNTLYWYLQNLGQGPELLIRYENEEAVDDSQLPKDRFSAERLKGVDSTLKIQPAELGDSAVYLCASSLSQAGGADTQYFGPGTRLTVL.

The chain couples TRBV6-5 to TRBJ1-1, with 7 bases lining up with TRBD1. The V and J ends lost 10 bases and 5 bases, in that order; junction bases with no gene match: 19. This CDR3 contains 16 residues. Germline V gene sequence: CDR1 MNHEY, CDR2 SVGAGI. The CDR3 sequence: CATMPRQGFLRTEAFF. The CDR3, as DNA: TGTGCCACTATGCCCCGACAGGGATTTCTCAGGACTGAAGCTTTCTTT.

This clonotype was found once. V and J are TRBV29-1 and TRBJ1-2; D is undetermined. V lost 4 bases and J lost 7, with 19 bases in between. The CDR3 sequence is 14 residues long. In germline, CDR1 is SQVTM, CDR2 ANQGSEA. The DNA of the CDR3 is TGCAGCGTTGTATTAGAGACCTTACTTTCTGGCTACACCTTC. Translating it yields CSVVLETLLSGYTF.

The chain carries TRBV27 and TRBJ1-1, with TRBD1 matching over 9 bases. The J segment lost 4 bases and the V segment lost 3 bases, leaving 6 bases of the junction unmatched. The CDR3 covers 15 residues. CDR1 is MNHEY and CDR2 is SMNVEV in the germline V gene (reference sequence). For the CDR3, the DNA is TGTGCCAGCAGTTTGGGACAGGGTATTAGCACTGAAGCTTTCTTT. It translates to CASSLGQGISTEAFF.

V gene TRBV2 combines with J gene TRBJ1-5; D uncertain. Germline V gene sequence: CDR1 SNHLY, CDR2 FYNNEI. The CDR3 runs to 15 residues. V lost 3 bases to trimming and J lost 0 bases, with 9 bases between them. The CDR3 DNA follows: TGTGCCAGCAGTGACCCGACCCTTAGCAATCAGCCCCAGCATTTT. Its translation is CASSDPTLSNQPQHF.

This clonotype was seen more than once but under ten times. The rearrangement joins TRBV6-1 to TRBJ1-4, with TRBD1 as a possible D gene (5 bases). Per germline, CDR1 MNHNS and CDR2 SASEGT. V was trimmed by 5 bases and J by 0 bases, leaving 10 bases between them. The CDR3 covers 15 residues. CDR3 loop: CASSRLGATNEKLFF. In DNA, the CDR3 is TGTGCCAGCAGTCGCCTGGGGGCAACTAATGAAAAACTGTTTTTT.

The chain has TRBV7-9 and TRBJ1-1; TRBD1 matches 7 bases. The CDR3 runs to 15 residues. J gave up 3 bases and V 5 bases, and 9 bases lay outside the gene matches. Germline V gives CDR1 SEHNR, CDR2 FQNEAQ (reference sequence). CDR3 loop: CASSPPGTVDTEAFF. CDR3 DNA: TGTGCCAGCAGCCCCCCCGGGACAGTGGACACTGAAGCTTTCTTT.

This clonotype was seen repeatedly, ten times or more. The chain uses TRBV7-6 and TRBJ2-2; D ambiguous. Germline CDR1 SGHVS, CDR2 FNYEAQ. Trimming took 5 bases from V and 3 from J, leaving 10 bases between them. This CDR3 spans 14 amino acids. The CDR3 DNA reads TGTGCCAGCAGCCAAGTAATGGACACCGGGGAGCTGTTTTTT. Its translation is CASSQVMDTGELFF.

This clonotype has at least ten counts. This rearrangement joins TRBV7-2 to TRBJ1-2; D gene ambiguous. CDR3 size: 15 residues. Trimming pared 5 bases from V and 4 bases from J, leaving 17 bases between. Looked up from germline, CDR1 is SGHTA and CDR2 is FQGNSA. The CDR3 here is CASSPRLAGFYGYTF. CDR3 DNA sequence: TGTGCCAGCAGCCCCCGACTAGCGGGGTTCTATGGCTACACCTTC.

This clonotype turned up a few times. The DNA of the CDR3 is TGTGCCAGCAGCTTAGTATGGAGGGTTGAGACAGATACGCAGTATTTT. This translates into CASSLVWRVETDTQYF. The V and J genes are TRBV7-9 and TRBJ2-3; maybe TRBD2 (6 bases). The V gene's germline CDR1 is SEHNR and CDR2 FQNEAQ (reference sequence). V was trimmed by 1 base and J by 3 bases, leaving 14 bases between them. The CDR3 sequence is 16 residues long.

This clonotype came up a few times. This chain connects TRBV7-9 to TRBJ2-3, with D hard to call. Trimming shortened V by 2 bases and J by 2 bases, and 14 bases separated the two germline ends. CDR1 is SEHNR, CDR2 FQNEAQ, per germline (reference sequence). The CDR3 sequence is 16 residues long. The CDR3 is CASSLLNFLNTDTQYF. In DNA, the CDR3 is TGTGCCAGCAGCTTATTAAATTTCCTGAACACAGATACGCAGTATTTT.

This clonotype was found a few times. V gene TRBV15 combines with J gene TRBJ2-5; TRBD1 or TRBD2 may be the D gene (5 bases each). The CDR3 covers 15 residues. The germline CDR1 and CDR2 sequences are LNHNV and YYDKDF (reference sequence). V was cut by 2 bases and J by 3 bases, with 13 bases left in between. The CDR3 protein is CATSRRSGAKETQYF. For the CDR3, the DNA is TGTGCCACCAGCAGACGGTCCGGGGCCAAAGAGACCCAGTACTTC.